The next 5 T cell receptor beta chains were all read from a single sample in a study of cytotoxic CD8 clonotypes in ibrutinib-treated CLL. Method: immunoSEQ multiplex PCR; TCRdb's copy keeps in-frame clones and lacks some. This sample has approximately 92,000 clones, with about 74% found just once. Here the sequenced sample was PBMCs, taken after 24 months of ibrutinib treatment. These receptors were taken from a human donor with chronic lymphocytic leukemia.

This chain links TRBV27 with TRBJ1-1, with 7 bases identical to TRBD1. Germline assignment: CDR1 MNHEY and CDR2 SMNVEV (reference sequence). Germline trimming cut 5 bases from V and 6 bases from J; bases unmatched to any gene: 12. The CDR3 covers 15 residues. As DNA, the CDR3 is TGTGCCAGCAGTCCCGGACAGGCGGGGTCCTCTGAAGCTTTCTTT. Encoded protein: CASSPGQAGSSEAFF.

In DNA, the CDR3 is TGCGCCAGCAGCCAAGATAGGACTAGCGGGACTGTCACCCCCGAGACCCAGTACTTC. Translating it yields CASSQDRTSGTVTPETQYF. The gene calls are TRBV4-1 and TRBJ2-5, with 12 bases fitting TRBD2. The junction had 13 bases not matched to a gene; V was cut back by 0 bases and J by 5 bases. Per the germline V gene, CDR1 is MGHRA and CDR2 is YSYEKL. The CDR3 runs to 19 residues.

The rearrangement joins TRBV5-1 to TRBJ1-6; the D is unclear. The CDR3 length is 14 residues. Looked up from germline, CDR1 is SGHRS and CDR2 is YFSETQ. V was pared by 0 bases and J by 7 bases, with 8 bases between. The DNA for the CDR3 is TGCGCCAGCAGCTTGGTAGGGAGAAATTCACCCCTCCACTTT. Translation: CASSLVGRNSPLHF.

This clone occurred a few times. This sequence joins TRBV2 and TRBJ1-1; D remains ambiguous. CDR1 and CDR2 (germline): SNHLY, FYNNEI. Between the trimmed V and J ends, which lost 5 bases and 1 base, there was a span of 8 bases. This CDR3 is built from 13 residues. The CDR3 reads CASSKQRNTEAFF. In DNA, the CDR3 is TGTGCCAGCAGTAAACAGAGGAACACTGAAGCTTTCTTT.

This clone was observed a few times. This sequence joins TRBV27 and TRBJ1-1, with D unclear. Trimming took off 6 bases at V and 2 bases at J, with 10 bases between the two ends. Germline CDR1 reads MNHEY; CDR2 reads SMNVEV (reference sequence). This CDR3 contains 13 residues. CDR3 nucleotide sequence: TGTGCCAGCAGCCTGACAAGTAACACTGAAGCTTTCTTT. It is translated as CASSLTSNTEAFF.